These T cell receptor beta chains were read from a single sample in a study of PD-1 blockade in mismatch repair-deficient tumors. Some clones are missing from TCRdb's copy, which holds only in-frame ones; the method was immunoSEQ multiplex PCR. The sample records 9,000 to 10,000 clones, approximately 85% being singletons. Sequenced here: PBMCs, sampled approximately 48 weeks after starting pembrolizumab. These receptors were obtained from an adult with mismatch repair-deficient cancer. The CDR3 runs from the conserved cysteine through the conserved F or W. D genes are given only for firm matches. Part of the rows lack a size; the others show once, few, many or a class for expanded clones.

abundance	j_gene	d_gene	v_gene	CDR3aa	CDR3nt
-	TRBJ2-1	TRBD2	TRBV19	CASSITGGQTPHEQFF	TGTGCCAGTAGTATCACGGGAGGCCAGACCCCCCATGAGCAGTTCTTC
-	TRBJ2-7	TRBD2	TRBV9	CASSVLPTSGSYEQYF	TGTGCCAGCAGCGTTCTCCCCACTAGCGGGAGTTACGAGCAGTACTTC
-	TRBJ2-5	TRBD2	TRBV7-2	CASSLGRLAGKETQYF	TGTGCCAGCAGCTTAGGTAGACTAGCGGGAAAAGAGACCCAGTACTTC
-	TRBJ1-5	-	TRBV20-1	CSARAGFPQHF	TGCAGTGCTAGAGCGGGGTTTCCCCAGCATTTT
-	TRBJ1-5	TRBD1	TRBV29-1	CSVGDRGSGNQPQHF	TGCAGCGTTGGGGACAGGGGTAGTGGCAATCAGCCCCAGCATTTT
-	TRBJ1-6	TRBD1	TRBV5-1	CASSFEGQANSPLHF	TGCGCCAGCAGCTTCGAGGGACAGGCTAATTCACCCCTCCACTTT
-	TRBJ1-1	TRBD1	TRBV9	CASSEGQPNTEAFF	TGTGCCAGCAGCGAGGGACAGCCGAACACTGAAGCTTTCTTT
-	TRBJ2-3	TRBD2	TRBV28	CASSFPGTSGRTDTQYF	TGTGCCAGCAGTTTCCCCGGGACTAGCGGGAGAACAGATACGCAGTATTTT
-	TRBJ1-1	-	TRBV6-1	CASRDTLNTEAFF	TGTGCCAGCAGGGACACATTGAACACTGAAGCTTTCTTT
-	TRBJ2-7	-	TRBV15	CATSFGSMTEVQYF	TGTGCCACCAGTTTTGGTTCGATGACGGAGGTACAGTACTTC
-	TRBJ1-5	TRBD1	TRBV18	CASSPGQGLRGNQPQHF	TGTGCCAGCTCACCGGGACAGGGATTGAGGGGCAATCAGCCCCAGCATTTT
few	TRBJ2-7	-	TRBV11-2	CASSLGLQGFEQYF	TGTGCCAGCAGCTTAGGTCTACAGGGTTTCGAGCAGTACTTC
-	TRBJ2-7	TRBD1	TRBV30	CAWRRTGGFYEQYF	TGTGCCTGGAGACGGACAGGGGGGTTCTACGAGCAGTACTTC
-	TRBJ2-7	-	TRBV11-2	CASSLGAWYEQYF	TGTGCCAGCAGCTTAGGGGCTTGGTACGAGCAGTACTTC
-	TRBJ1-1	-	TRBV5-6	CASSFRGPEAFF	TGTGCCAGCAGTTTCAGGGGACCTGAAGCTTTCTTT
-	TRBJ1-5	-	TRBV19	CASSIGDSYQPQHF	TGTGCCAGTAGTATAGGGGACTCCTATCAGCCCCAGCATTTT
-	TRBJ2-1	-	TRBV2	CATHRGEQFF	TGTGCCACCCACCGAGGTGAGCAGTTCTTC
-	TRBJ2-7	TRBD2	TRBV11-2	CASSFNPGLADEQYF	TGTGCCAGCAGCTTTAATCCAGGACTAGCGGACGAGCAGTACTTC
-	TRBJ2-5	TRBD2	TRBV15	CATSRPGLAGETQYF	TGTGCCACCAGCAGACCCGGACTAGCGGGAGAGACCCAGTACTTC
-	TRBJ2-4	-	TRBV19	CASTDPSGGWGKNIQYF	TGTGCCAGTACCGATCCCTCCGGGGGATGGGGCAAAAACATTCAGTACTTC
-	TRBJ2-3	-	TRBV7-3	CASSLKVGGEDTQYF	TGTGCCAGCAGCTTAAAGGTGGGAGGAGAAGATACGCAGTATTTT
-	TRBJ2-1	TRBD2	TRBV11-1	CASSPTSGTYNEQFF	TGTGCCAGCAGCCCAACTAGCGGGACCTACAATGAGCAGTTCTTC
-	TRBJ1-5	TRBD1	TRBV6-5	CASRPDRDQPQHF	TGTGCCAGCAGACCCGACAGGGATCAGCCCCAGCATTTT
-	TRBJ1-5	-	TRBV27	CQTGESNQPQHF	TGCCAAACAGGTGAGAGCAATCAGCCCCAGCATTTT